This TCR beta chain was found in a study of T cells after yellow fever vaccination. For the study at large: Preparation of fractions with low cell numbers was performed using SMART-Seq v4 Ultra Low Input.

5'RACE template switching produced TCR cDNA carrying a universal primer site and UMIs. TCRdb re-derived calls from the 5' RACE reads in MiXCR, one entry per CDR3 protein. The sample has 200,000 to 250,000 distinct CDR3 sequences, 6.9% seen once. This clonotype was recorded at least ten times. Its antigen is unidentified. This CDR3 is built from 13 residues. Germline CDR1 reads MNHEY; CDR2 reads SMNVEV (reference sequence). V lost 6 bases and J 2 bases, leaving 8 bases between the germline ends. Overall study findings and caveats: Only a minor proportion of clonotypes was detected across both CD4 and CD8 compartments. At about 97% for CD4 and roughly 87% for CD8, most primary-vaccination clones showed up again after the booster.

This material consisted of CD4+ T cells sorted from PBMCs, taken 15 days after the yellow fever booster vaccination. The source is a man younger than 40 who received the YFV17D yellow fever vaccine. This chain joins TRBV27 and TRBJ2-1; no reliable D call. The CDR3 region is CASRSTPYNEQFF. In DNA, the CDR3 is TGTGCCAGCAGGAGTACCCCCTACAATGAGCAGTTCTTC.